This TCR beta chain comes out of a study of PD-L1 blockade in urothelial cancer. CDR1 and CDR2 from the germline V gene are LNHDA and SQIVND (reference sequence). Trimming at V came to 5 bases and at J to 0 bases, leaving 14 bases not matched to a gene. The CDR3 is 19 amino acids. Time point here: pretreatment peripheral blood. Using immunoSEQ multiplex PCR, the repertoire was profiled, and TCRdb retains in-frame clones only, with some absent. The data show tens of thousands of clones, around 90% seen once. The sequence was obtained from a man in his 60s with urothelial cancer. The V and J genes are TRBV19 and TRBJ2-5, with 11 bases lining up with TRBD2. This specimen was PBMCs, taken around atezolizumab (anti-PD-L1) treatment. DNA of the CDR3: TGTGCCAGTAGTTCCATTAGCGGGAGGGGAGGAAAGTACCAAGAGACCCAGTACTTC. Protein: CASSSISGRGGKYQETQYF. The full variable domain, in which reference TRBV19 and TRBJ2-5 provide the parts outside the CDR3, is DGGITQSPKYLFRKEGQNVTLSCEQNLNHDAMYWYRQDPGQGLRLIYYSQIVNDFQKGDIAEGYSVSREKKESFPLTVTSAQKNPTAFYLCASSSISGRGGKYQETQYFGPGTRLLVL.